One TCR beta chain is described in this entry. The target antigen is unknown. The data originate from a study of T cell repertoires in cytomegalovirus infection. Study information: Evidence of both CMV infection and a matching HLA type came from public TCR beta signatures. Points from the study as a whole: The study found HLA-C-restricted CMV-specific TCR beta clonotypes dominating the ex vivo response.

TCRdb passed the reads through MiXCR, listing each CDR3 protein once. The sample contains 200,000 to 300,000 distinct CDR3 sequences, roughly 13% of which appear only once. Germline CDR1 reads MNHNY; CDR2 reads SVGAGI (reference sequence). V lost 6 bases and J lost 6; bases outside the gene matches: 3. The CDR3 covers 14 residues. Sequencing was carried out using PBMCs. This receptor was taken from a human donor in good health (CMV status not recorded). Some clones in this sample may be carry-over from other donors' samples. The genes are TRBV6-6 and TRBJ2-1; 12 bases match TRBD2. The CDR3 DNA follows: TGTGCCAGCAGCTGGACTAGCGGGACCAATGAGCAGTTCTTC. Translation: CASSWTSGTNEQFF.